Following are 21 T cell receptor beta chains from one sample sequenced in a study of blood T cell repertoires in COVID-19. Method: immunoSEQ multiplex PCR; TCRdb's copy keeps in-frame clones and lacks some. Of under 200,000 clones in the sample, about 90% were seen once. Sequencing was carried out using PBMCs or T cells enriched from blood (not recorded which). Receptors were obtained from a woman in her forties or fifties who had recovered from COVID-19.

J is TRBJ2-3 and V is TRBV5-4; weak D call: TRBD2 (5 bases). CDR3 length: 12 amino acids. Per the germline V gene, CDR1 is SGHNT and CDR2 is YYREEE (reference sequence). Trimming took 1 base from V and 8 from J, leaving 8 bases between them. The CDR3 here is CASSLSAGTQYF. The CDR3 coding sequence is TGTGCCAGCAGCTTGTCTGCGGGTACGCAGTATTTT.

This clone has just one count. The chain links TRBV10-1 to TRBJ2-7, with 12 nucleotides matching TRBD2. J was trimmed by 3 bases and V by 6 bases; bases with no gene match: 3. This CDR3 contains 14 residues. The germline V gene encodes CDR1 WNHNN and CDR2 SYGVQD (reference sequence). The CDR3 loop is CASRGLAGSYEQYF. The CDR3 bases are TGCGCCAGCAGAGGACTAGCGGGGAGCTACGAGCAGTACTTC.

This clone was observed a handful of times. The CDR3 here is CASSSTGQGIRTNEKLFF. The CDR3 DNA reads TGTGCCAGCAGCTCCACGGGACAGGGAATAAGAACTAATGAAAAACTGTTTTTT. The chain recombines TRBV5-6 with TRBJ1-4; 9 nucleotides agree with TRBD1. Germline CDR1 SGHDT, CDR2 YYEEEE. The CDR3 runs 18 residues. Losses at the gene ends were 3 bases for V and 1 base for J; bases not matched to a gene: 10. Based on the CDR3 plus reference TRBV5-6 and TRBJ1-4, the full variable domain is DAGVTQSPTHLIKTRGQQVTLRCSPKSGHDTVSWYQQALGQGPQFIFQYYEEEERQRGNFPDRFSGHQFPNYSSELNVNALLLGDSALYLCASSSTGQGIRTNEKLFFGSGTQLSVL.

The rearrangement joins TRBV19 to TRBJ2-2; 10 nucleotides agree with TRBD1. Germline-derived CDR1 and CDR2 are LNHDA and SQIVND (reference sequence). The CDR3 spans 15 residues. Trimming at V came to 10 bases and at J to 5 bases, leaving 10 bases not matched to a gene. CDR3: CATRGQGFETGELFF. CDR3 DNA: TGTGCCACCAGGGGACAGGGGTTTGAAACCGGGGAGCTGTTTTTT.

The genes are TRBV5-4 and TRBJ2-6; D possibly corresponds to TRBD1 (5 bases). Germline V gives CDR1 SGHNT, CDR2 YYREEE (reference sequence). Trimming stripped 4 bases from V and 4 bases from J, with 21 bases between. The CDR3 extends over 18 amino acids. The CDR3 nucleotides read TGTGCCAGCAGCATTTGGCAGGGAAGGTTGGGCGGGGCCAACGTCCTGACTTTC. This translates into CASSIWQGRLGGANVLTF.

The chain joins TRBV6-5 to TRBJ1-1; 8 bases map to TRBD1. Germline CDR1 reads MNHEY; CDR2 reads SVGAGI. Trimming cost V 5 bases and J 6 bases; bases outside gene matches: 11. The CDR3 is 15 residues long. The CDR3 protein is CASSRETGAMPEAFF. The DNA of the CDR3 is TGTGCCAGCAGTCGCGAGACAGGGGCGATGCCTGAAGCTTTCTTT.

V and J are TRBV28 and TRBJ1-3, with D perhaps matching TRBD1 (6 bases). With 4 bases removed from V and 0 bases from J, the gap between germline ends came to 13 bases. The CDR3 covers 16 residues. Germline V gene lookup returns CDR1 MDHEN and CDR2 SYDVKM. The CDR3 spells CASSSYRVLSGNTIYF. CDR3 sequence (DNA): TGTGCCAGCAGTTCATACAGGGTACTCTCTGGAAACACCATATATTTT.

The V and J genes are TRBV24-1 and TRBJ2-2, with D perhaps TRBD1 (6 bases). The CDR3 spans 15 residues. V dropped 7 bases and J dropped 0 bases, with 11 bases sitting between them. Germline CDR1 and CDR2: KGHDR and SFDVKD. The CDR3 region is CATSRDTPNTGELFF. CDR3 nucleotides: TGTGCCACCAGCCGGGACACCCCGAACACCGGGGAGCTGTTTTTT.

V gene TRBV9 combines with J gene TRBJ2-2, with 14 nucleotides matching TRBD2. Germline V gene lookup returns CDR1 SGDLS and CDR2 YYNGEE. The CDR3 runs 17 residues. V was pared by 0 bases and J by 6 bases, with 4 bases of the junction left unmatched. The DNA for the CDR3 is TGTGCCAGCAGCGTAGGGGGACTAGCGGGAGTTTCCGGGGAGCTGTTTTTT. Translated, it gives CASSVGGLAGVSGELFF.

V and J are TRBV18 and TRBJ2-1; 12 bases fit TRBD2. Looked up from germline, CDR1 is KGHSH and CDR2 is LQKENI. This CDR3 comprises 16 residues. V dropped 3 bases and J dropped 6; count of bases not matched to a gene: 6. The CDR3 region has the DNA TGTGCCAGCTCACCCCCGACTAGCGGGAGTTTCAATGAGCAGTTCTTC. It encodes CASSPPTSGSFNEQFF.

The chain joins TRBV6-6 to TRBJ1-2; 9 bases line up with TRBD1. The germline V gene encodes CDR1 MNHNY and CDR2 SVGAGI (reference sequence). The CDR3 spans 17 residues. V trimming: 5 bases; J trimming: 4 bases; junction bases outside the gene matches: 14. The DNA of the CDR3 is TGTGCCAGCAGTCACCCGGGACAGGGACGCTTTTCCTATGGCTACACCTTC. Translated, it gives CASSHPGQGRFSYGYTF.

This chain connects TRBV3-1 (or the pseudogene TRBV3-2) to TRBJ1-1; 7 bases align to TRBD1. The CDR3 consists of 12 residues. With 1 base clipped from V and 11 bases from J, the junction kept 4 bases outside the gene matches. CDR1 and CDR2 (germline): LGHDT, YNNKEL (reference sequence). Here the CDR3 reads CASSQVRGEAFF. DNA of the CDR3: TGTGCCAGCAGCCAAGTCAGGGGGGAGGCTTTCTTT.

The rearrangement links TRBV6-5 to TRBJ2-7, with TRBD1 matching 7 bases. The CDR3 covers 14 residues. V gave up 6 bases and J gave up 2 bases; unmatched junction bases: 7. Looked up from germline, CDR1 is MNHEY and CDR2 is SVGAGI. The CDR3 nucleotides read TGTGCCAGCAGATCCGACAGGGCCCCCTACGAGCAGTACTTC. Its protein product is CASRSDRAPYEQYF.

V is TRBV11-2 and J is TRBJ1-1, with D unresolved. The V gene's germline CDR1 is SGHAT and CDR2 FQNNGV. The CDR3 length is 13 residues. Trimming removed 2 bases at V and 3 bases at J, with 7 bases between. CDR3 nucleotides: TGTGCCAGCAGCTTATATTCTGACACTGAAGCTTTCTTT. This gives the protein CASSLYSDTEAFF.

The chain is built from TRBV4-2 and TRBJ2-7; 7 nucleotides match TRBD2. CDR1 is LGHNA and CDR2 is YNFKEQ in the germline V gene. This CDR3 has 15 amino acids. The junction had 9 bases not matched to a gene; V was cut back by 1 base and J by 6 bases. CDR3 amino acids: CASSQVGAGAPEQYF. The CDR3 nucleotides read TGTGCCAGCAGCCAAGTTGGGGCGGGAGCCCCCGAGCAGTACTTC.

In its sample, this clone was seen once. The rearrangement uses TRBV27 and TRBJ2-7, with TRBD2 matching 9 bases. The CDR3 contains 13 residues. The trim removed 3 bases at V and 6 bases at J, leaving 3 bases unmatched. CDR1 is MNHEY and CDR2 is SMNVEV in the germline V gene (reference sequence). CDR3 bases: TGTGCCAGCAGTTTTCTTAGCGGGAGCGAGCAGTACTTC. This encodes CASSFLSGSEQYF.

This clone was seen only once. The chain employs TRBV15 and TRBJ1-2, with D tentatively TRBD1 (5 bases). Trimming took off 2 bases at V and 2 bases at J, with 15 bases between the two ends. The germline gives CDR1 LNHNV, CDR2 YYDKDF (reference sequence). CDR3 length: 16 amino acids. The CDR3, as DNA: TGTGCCACCAGCAGATTAGGGGCTACAAAGAACTATGGCTACACCTTC. This codes for CATSRLGATKNYGYTF.

The V gene is TRBV7-9, the J gene TRBJ2-1; 7 positions agree with TRBD2. Germline-derived CDR1 and CDR2 are SEHNR and FQNEAQ (reference sequence). V dropped 3 bases and J dropped 8; count of bases not matched to a gene: 13. This CDR3 region has 16 residues. The chain's CDR3 is CASSLYLSGKGHEQFF. In nucleotides, the CDR3 is TGTGCCAGCAGCTTGTATCTCAGCGGGAAAGGTCATGAGCAGTTCTTC.

The V call is TRBV15, the J call TRBJ1-1; TRBD1 matches 10 bases. Trimming cost V 5 bases and J 10 bases; bases outside gene matches: 10. CDR1 is LNHNV, CDR2 YYDKDF, per germline (reference sequence). CDR3 length: 14 amino acids. The CDR3 DNA reads TGTGCCACCAGCTTGACAGGGGGCCGGCCGGGAGCTTTCTTT. It encodes CATSLTGGRPGAFF.

The genes are TRBV5-1 and TRBJ2-3; 9 positions agree with TRBD2. Germline V gene data show CDR1 as SGHRS and CDR2 as YFSETQ. V shed 5 bases, J shed 4 bases, and the junction held 14 bases outside the gene matches. The CDR3 covers 17 residues. The CDR3 spells CASSPEFAGGGADTQYF. The CDR3 DNA reads as TGCGCCAGCAGTCCTGAATTCGCGGGAGGGGGCGCAGATACGCAGTATTTT.

This clone turned up a few times. The chain has TRBV30 and TRBJ1-2; 7 bases agree with TRBD1. The CDR3 is made up of 14 amino acids. V shed 1 base and J 0 bases; nucleotides not matched to a gene: 2. Looked up from germline, CDR1 is GTSNPN and CDR2 is SVGIG (reference sequence). CDR3 nucleotides: TGTGCCTGGAGTGAGGGACAGTCTAACTATGGCTACACCTTC. Amino acid sequence: CAWSEGQSNYGYTF.